The 21 T cell receptor beta chains listed next were all sequenced from one sample in a study of T cells expressing NK-cell markers. TCRdb re-called the 5' RACE reads and catalogs CDR3 proteins one per entry, DNA excluded. Found here are roughly 150,000 distinct CDR3 sequences; the top ten clones hold under 20%. The sequencing sample was made of blood T cells: a sorted CD56 or NKG2C T cell subset, CD4+ or CD8+ T cells, or bulk PBMC T cells (not recorded which). The receptors derive from a woman aged 18-70 years in good health.

This chain connects TRBV12-3 or TRBV12-4 to TRBJ2-6. The CDR3 is 16 amino acids. The CDR3 is CASTLKVGSGANVLTF.

The chain recombines TRBV6-1 with TRBJ1-2. The CDR3 is 15 residues long. Per germline, CDR1 MNHNS and CDR2 SASEGT. The chain's CDR3 is CASHRGPGLGNGYTF.

The V gene is TRBV6-5, the J gene TRBJ2-3; there is no DNA to check the TCRdb D call of TRBD2. CDR3 length equals 15 residues. The germline V gene has CDR1 MNHEY and CDR2 SVGAGI. CDR3 region: CASRGLAGKEDTQYF.

The chain is built from TRBV10-3 and TRBJ2-7; the TCRdb D gene call, TRBD1, has no DNA to confirm it. This CDR3 contains 17 residues. Germline V CDR1 and CDR2: ENHRY, SYGVKD. The CDR3 is CAISESMAGGSSYEQYF.

The rearrangement uses TRBV12-3 or TRBV12-4 and TRBJ2-1. The CDR3 runs 15 residues. CDR3 protein: CASRTPGPTGNEQFF.

The rearrangement uses TRBV10-3 and TRBJ1-4; as DNA is missing, the TRBD1 call by TCRdb cannot be tested. There are 15 residues in the CDR3. CDR1 ENHRY and CDR2 SYGVKD come from the germline V gene. CDR3 in amino acids: CAISPTGHLGEKLFF.

The J gene is TRBJ1-3, the V gene TRBV12-3 or TRBV12-4. The CDR3 contains 15 residues. The CDR3 reads CASSEDGSSGNTIYF.

V usage is TRBV12-3 or TRBV12-4 and J usage is TRBJ2-5; TCRdb indicates TRBD1, and absent DNA this call remains unverified. CDR3 size: 13 residues. CDR3 region: CASSFRQGETQYF.

This sequence joins TRBV5-1 and TRBJ2-5. Germline-derived CDR1 and CDR2 are SGHRS and YFSETQ. The CDR3 has 14 amino acids. This CDR3 reads CASSLDGDRETQYF. Variable domain in full (rest from reference TRBV5-1 and TRBJ2-5): KAGVTQTPRYLIKTRGQQVTLSCSPISGHRSVSWYQQTPGQGLQFLFEYFSETQRNKGNFPGRFSGRQFSNSRSEMNVSTLELGDSALYLCASSLDGDRETQYFGPGTRLLVL.

V is TRBV5-4 and J is TRBJ2-3; TCRdb outputs TRBD2, but without DNA this stays unchecked. The CDR3 covers 17 residues. The germline CDR1 and CDR2 sequences are SGHNT and YYREEE (reference sequence). CDR3 loop: CASSLKVAGASTDTQYF.

J is TRBJ1-1 and V is TRBV5-1. Germline V CDR1 and CDR2: SGHRS, YFSETQ. The CDR3 consists of 14 residues. The CDR3 loop is CASSLGQEKTEAFF.

The chain recombines TRBV7-6 with TRBJ1-3; TCRdb picks TRBD1, but there is no DNA to check that call. Germline values: CDR1 SGHVS, CDR2 FNYEAQ. CDR3 length equals 15 residues. The CDR3 protein is CASSHGGQAGNTIYF.

The rearrangement links TRBV15 to TRBJ2-7; TCRdb proposes TRBD1, but this gene call is untestable without DNA. CDR1 is LNHNV, CDR2 YYDKDF, per germline (reference sequence). The CDR3 extends over 16 amino acids. The CDR3 here is CATSREAGFYVDEQYF.

The chain has TRBV5-1 and TRBJ2-1; TCRdb proposes TRBD1, but this gene call is untestable without DNA. This CDR3 spans 16 amino acids. Germline CDR1 reads SGHRS; CDR2 reads YFSETQ. The CDR3 sequence is CASSFRPTGDNNEQFF.

This chain joins TRBV12-3 or TRBV12-4 and TRBJ2-3; the TCRdb call, TRBD2, lacks DNA for checking. The CDR3 has 12 residues. CDR3 protein: CASSTRLDTQYF.

The rearrangement uses TRBV29-1 and TRBJ2-2. The germline V gene encodes CDR1 SQVTM and CDR2 ANQGSEA. This CDR3 contains 14 residues. The CDR3 spells CSVDEKGNTGELFF.

The chain is built from TRBV20-1 and TRBJ1-1. This CDR3 region has 11 residues. Germline CDR1 is DFQATT and CDR2 is SNEGSKA (reference sequence). CDR3 loop: CSARVMPEAFF.

The gene calls are TRBV4-1 and TRBJ2-3; TCRdb returns TRBD1, unconfirmable since there is no DNA. CDR1 and CDR2 from the germline V gene are MGHRA and YSYEKL. This CDR3 region has 14 residues. The CDR3 loop reads CASSQSGRGDTQYF.

The chain links TRBV15 to TRBJ1-1; TCRdb designates TRBD1, a call that cannot be tested without DNA. Germline V gene data show CDR1 as LNHNV and CDR2 as YYDKDF (reference sequence). This CDR3 is 13 amino acids long. CDR3 sequence reads: CATSSRVNTEAFF.

The V gene is TRBV20-1, the J gene TRBJ1-4. Per germline, CDR1 DFQATT and CDR2 SNEGSKA (reference sequence). CDR3 length equals 16 residues. The CDR3 loop is CSASRSRYATNEKLFF.

The chain recombines TRBV11-2 with TRBJ2-7; there is no DNA to check the TCRdb D call of TRBD1. Germline CDR1 SGHAT, CDR2 FQNNGV. This CDR3 contains 15 residues. CDR3: CASTSQEQGVYEQYF. Variable domain in full (rest from reference TRBV11-2 and TRBJ2-7): EAGVAQSPRYKIIEKRQSVAFWCNPISGHATLYWYQQILGQGPKLLIQFQNNGVVDDSQLPKDRFSAERLKGVDSTLKIQPAKLEDSAVYLCASTSQEQGVYEQYFGPGTRLTVT.